The 8 T cell receptor beta chains reported below all come from one sample, sequenced in a study of monozygotic twins with inflammatory bowel disease. TCRdb reworked the 5' RACE reads into one entry per CDR3 protein, no DNA. In all, the sample yields approximately 400,000 distinct CDR3 sequences. Sequenced sample: blood. Receptor source: a human donor with ulcerative colitis or Crohn's disease, or a healthy co-twin of an affected twin (not recorded which).

The rearrangement links TRBV5-1 to TRBJ2-1; there is no DNA to check the TCRdb D call of TRBD2. In germline, CDR1 is SGHRS, CDR2 YFSETQ. The CDR3 extends over 15 amino acids. The CDR3 spells CASSTSSGGANEQFF.

The chain employs TRBV7-6 and TRBJ2-2; TCRdb's D call of TRBD2 is untestable without DNA. This CDR3 spans 18 amino acids. The germline V gene encodes CDR1 SGHVS and CDR2 FNYEAQ. The CDR3 spells CASSLGSRGLAVAGELFF.

The chain carries TRBV6-1 and TRBJ2-1; there is no DNA to check the TCRdb D call of TRBD2. Germline loops: CDR1 MNHNS, CDR2 SASEGT. CDR3 length equals 15 residues. The CDR3 protein is CASSPPASGFYEQFF.

The chain joins TRBV12-3 or TRBV12-4 to TRBJ2-1. This CDR3 spans 13 amino acids. CDR3 sequence: CASSLYLYNEQFF.

The CDR3 sequence: CASSALPGTAYEQYF. The J gene is TRBJ2-7, the V gene TRBV5-1; TCRdb returns TRBD1, unconfirmable since there is no DNA. CDR1 is SGHRS and CDR2 is YFSETQ in the germline V gene. CDR3 size: 15 residues.

The J gene is TRBJ1-1, the V gene TRBV6-5; TCRdb's assignment of TRBD1 cannot be checked, as there is no DNA. Per the germline V gene, CDR1 is MNHEY and CDR2 is SVGAGI. The CDR3 is made up of 14 amino acids. CDR3 protein: CASSFNTGGVQDFF.

The V and J genes are TRBV7-8 and TRBJ1-1. Germline loops: CDR1 SGHVS, CDR2 FQNEAQ. The CDR3 has 12 amino acids. CDR3 sequence reads: CASSLSHTEAFF.

The V gene is TRBV19, the J gene TRBJ2-5. This CDR3 region has 13 residues. Germline assignment: CDR1 LNHDA and CDR2 SQIVND (reference sequence). The CDR3 loop is CASSGRVPETQYF.